This T cell receptor beta chain was recovered during a study of blood T cell repertoires in COVID-19. Study-wide context: The United States, Italy and Spain were the sources of the acute and convalescent COVID-19 samples. PBMCs, B-cell-depleted T cells, or T cells were the source of the cDNA or gDNA that made up the material.

Sequencing used immunoSEQ multiplex PCR; TCRdb keeps in-frame clones, though not all of them. The sample lists about 260,000 clones, more than 85% occurring once. CDR1 and CDR2 from the germline V gene are GTSNPN and SVGIG (reference sequence). This CDR3 has 13 amino acids. V dropped 2 bases and J dropped 0 bases, with 5 bases sitting between them. A Seattle source enrolled patients during active infection and followed them longitudinally. Material: peripheral blood. The rearrangement links TRBV30 to TRBJ1-5; D not resolved. This TCR came from a woman in her sixties with COVID-19, enrolled during active disease. The CDR3: CAWSQDSNQPQHF. For the CDR3, the DNA is TGTGCCTGGAGTCAGGATAGCAATCAGCCCCAGCATTTT.